This T cell receptor (beta chain) was sequenced for a study of cytomegalovirus exposure and HLA in healthy donors. Deletions cut 1 base from V and 7 bases from J, with 5 bases between. The germline CDR1 and CDR2 sequences are LGHNA and YNFKEQ. The CDR3 sequence is 12 residues long. The study ran its PCR with 60 Vbeta and 13 Jbeta primers. TCRdb keeps only in-frame clones here, not all; method: immunoSEQ multiplex PCR. The sample includes 90,000 to 150,000 clones, 81% seen only once; the top ten take around 2.3%. The sequenced sample was PBMCs. The chain recombines TRBV4-2 with TRBJ1-5; D gene uncertain. The clonotype was recovered from a woman aged 40 to 50 in good health and CMV-seronegative. The CDR3 DNA sequence: TGTGCCAGCAGCCAAGGACACCAGCCCCAGCATTTT. This gives the protein CASSQGHQPQHF.